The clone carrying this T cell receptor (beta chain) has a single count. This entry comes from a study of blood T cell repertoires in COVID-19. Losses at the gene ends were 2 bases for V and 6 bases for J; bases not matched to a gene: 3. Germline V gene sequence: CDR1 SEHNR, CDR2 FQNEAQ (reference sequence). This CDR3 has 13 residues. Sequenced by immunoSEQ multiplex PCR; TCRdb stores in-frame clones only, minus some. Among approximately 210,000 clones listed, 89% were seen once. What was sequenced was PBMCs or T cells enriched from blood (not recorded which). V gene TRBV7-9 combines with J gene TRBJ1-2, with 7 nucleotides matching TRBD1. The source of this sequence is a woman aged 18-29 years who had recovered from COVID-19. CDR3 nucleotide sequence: TGTGCCAGCAGCTTAACGCAGGGGGATGGCTACACCTTC. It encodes CASSLTQGDGYTF.